This T cell receptor (beta chain) was identified in a study of neoadjuvant nivolumab and ipilimumab in lung cancer. Concerning this clone itself: What it binds is not known. Within the sample, other DNA sequences also encode this same CDR3.

The CDR3 length is 15 residues. The V and J ends lost 7 bases and 1 base, in that order; junction bases with no gene match: 12. In germline, CDR1 is GTSNPN, CDR2 SVGIG (reference sequence). TCRdb keeps only in-frame clones here, not all; method: immunoSEQ multiplex PCR. The sample yields 40,000 to 60,000 clones, around 88% seen once. Notes on the study in general: Resected tumors had greater TCR richness and clonality than uninvolved lung. Blood richness before therapy tracked richness in tumors resected after neoadjuvant therapy.

The clonotype was recovered from an adult with non-small cell lung cancer. Some clones in this sample may be carry-over from other donors' samples. V gene TRBV30 combines with J gene TRBJ2-5; 7 bases map to TRBD2. The sequences come from blood, collected before neoadjuvant nivolumab, alone or with ipilimumab. CDR3: CALGAARGSQETQYF. For the CDR3, the DNA is TGTGCCTTAGGCGCGGCGCGGGGGAGCCAAGAGACCCAGTACTTC.